The clone carrying this TCR beta chain was detected once. Antigen unknown. Per germline, CDR1 SGHRS and CDR2 YFSETQ. Trimming stripped 2 bases from V and 4 bases from J, with 9 bases between. This CDR3 region has 14 residues. This record comes from a study of OX40 agonist ivuxolimab in advanced cancers. Study-wide context: Patients took ivuxolimab, an agonistic anti-OX40 (CD134) antibody. Cohort: 82.7% men, mean age about 60, aged roughly 23 to 79. General study points: The authors did not determine the antigen specificity of the expanded peripheral T cells.

Profiling relied on immunoSEQ multiplex PCR, and the TCRdb table lists in-frame clones only, not all of them. The sample consists of approximately 91,000 clones, roughly 85% of them appearing once. The sample here was CD4+ or CD8+ T cells sorted from blood, taken in a trial of the OX40 agonist ivuxolimab. The genes are TRBV5-1 and TRBJ1-4; TRBD1 is a possible D gene (5 bases). The sequence came from an adult with an advanced solid tumor such as melanoma, head and neck, liver or kidney cancer. In nucleotides, the CDR3 is TGCGCCAGCAGCTTTTTTGGGGGTAATGAAAAACTGTTTTTT. Its protein is CASSFFGGNEKLFF.